This passage covers 10 T cell receptor beta chains from one sample sequenced in a study of T cells in localized non-small cell lung cancer. Assay used: immunoSEQ multiplex PCR; TCRdb lists only in-frame clones, some missing. The sample contains fewer than 12,000 clones, around 45% of which appear only once. Source: lymph node tissue, taken before any cancer treatment. The origin of the receptors is a woman aged 40-69 years with stage II squamous cell lung carcinoma.

The CDR3 loop reads CASSETGSLSEEQYF. Here the CDR3 DNA reads TGTGCCAGCAGCGAGACAGGGTCCCTTTCTGAGGAGCAGTACTTC. The V gene is TRBV11-3, the J gene TRBJ2-7; 7 nucleotides agree with TRBD1. The V and J ends lost 5 bases and 7 bases, in that order; junction bases with no gene match: 14. The CDR3 runs to 15 residues. The germline CDR1 and CDR2 sequences are SGHNT and YENEEA.

This clone was seen a handful of times. This sequence joins TRBV6-8 and TRBJ2-1; perhaps D is TRBD1 or TRBD2 (5 bases each). The V end lost 5 bases, the J end lost 3 bases, and 14 bases lay between the germline ends. The CDR3 is made up of 15 amino acids. Germline-derived CDR1 and CDR2 are MNHGY and SAAAGT. CDR3 nucleotide sequence: TGTGCCAGCAGTCGCAGGGTCGGGGACTACAATGAGCAGTTCTTC. This translates into CASSRRVGDYNEQFF.

The chain carries TRBV18 and TRBJ1-5; D is uncertain. The CDR3 covers 14 residues. Germline CDR1 reads KGHSH; CDR2 reads LQKENI. Trimming removed 6 bases at V and 4 bases at J, with 13 bases between. CDR3 DNA: TGTGCCAGCTCGAAGGACGATGGGAATCAGCCCCAGCATTTT. Translating it yields CASSKDDGNQPQHF.

V gene TRBV6-8 combines with J gene TRBJ1-2; D is uncertain. Trimming removed 4 bases at V and 2 bases at J, with 11 bases between. CDR1 MNHGY and CDR2 SAAAGT come from the germline V gene. The CDR3 contains 14 residues. The CDR3 spells CASSLEGQNYGYTF. CDR3 sequence (DNA): TGTGCCAGCAGTTTAGAGGGCCAAAACTATGGCTACACCTTC.

The rearrangement uses TRBV28 and TRBJ1-2; 8 positions agree with TRBD1. The V gene's germline CDR1 is MDHEN and CDR2 SYDVKM. There are 13 residues in the CDR3. V shed 4 bases and J 8 bases; nucleotides not matched to a gene: 6. CDR3 DNA: TGTGCCAGCAGTTCACAGGGGGTCGGGGGCTACACCTTC. Its protein product is CASSSQGVGGYTF.

The J gene is TRBJ1-6, the V gene TRBV15; 9 bases are a match to TRBD1. CDR1 LNHNV and CDR2 YYDKDF come from the germline V gene (reference sequence). After removal of 0 bases from V and 12 bases from J, the junction contained 6 bases not matched to a gene. The length of the CDR3 is 15 residues. The CDR3 reads CATSRDRTGEQPLHF. CDR3 nucleotides: TGTGCCACCAGCAGAGACCGGACAGGGGAACAACCCCTCCACTTT.

The chain links TRBV29-1 to TRBJ2-3, with 10 bases matching TRBD1. Trimming removed 5 bases from V and 4 bases from J; junction bases left unmatched: 6. Germline assignment: CDR1 SQVTM and CDR2 ANQGSEA. This CDR3 has 14 amino acids. CDR3 nucleotides: TGCAGCGTTCGAGGACAGGGGGATGCAGATACGCAGTATTTT. Amino acid sequence: CSVRGQGDADTQYF.

V gene TRBV7-5 combines with J gene TRBJ2-1. TRBV7-5 is designated a pseudogene. This CDR3 is 15 amino acids long. The CDR3 DNA follows: TGTGCCAGCAGCCCTTCGCGATCCAGCAGTAATGAGCAGTTCTTC. Its translation is CASSPSRSSSNEQFF.

The V call is TRBV14, the J call TRBJ2-3; a possible D gene is TRBD2 (5 bases). CDR1 is SGHDN, CDR2 FVKESK, per germline. CDR3 length: 17 amino acids. V was shortened by 4 bases and J by 3 bases, with 20 bases between the two germline ends. The CDR3 loop is CASSPRRAEDRTDTQYF. Here the CDR3 DNA reads TGTGCCAGCAGCCCGAGGCGGGCCGAAGACCGGACAGATACGCAGTATTTT.

This chain uses TRBV19 with TRBJ2-5; D may be TRBD2 (7 bases). The germline V and J ends were trimmed by 3 bases and 0 bases, with 17 bases remaining between them. In germline, CDR1 is LNHDA, CDR2 SQIVND (reference sequence). The length of the CDR3 is 17 residues. The CDR3 DNA reads as TGTGCCAGTAGTATCTCGAAGGGGGGGTCATACCAAGAGACCCAGTACTTC. Its translation: CASSISKGGSYQETQYF.